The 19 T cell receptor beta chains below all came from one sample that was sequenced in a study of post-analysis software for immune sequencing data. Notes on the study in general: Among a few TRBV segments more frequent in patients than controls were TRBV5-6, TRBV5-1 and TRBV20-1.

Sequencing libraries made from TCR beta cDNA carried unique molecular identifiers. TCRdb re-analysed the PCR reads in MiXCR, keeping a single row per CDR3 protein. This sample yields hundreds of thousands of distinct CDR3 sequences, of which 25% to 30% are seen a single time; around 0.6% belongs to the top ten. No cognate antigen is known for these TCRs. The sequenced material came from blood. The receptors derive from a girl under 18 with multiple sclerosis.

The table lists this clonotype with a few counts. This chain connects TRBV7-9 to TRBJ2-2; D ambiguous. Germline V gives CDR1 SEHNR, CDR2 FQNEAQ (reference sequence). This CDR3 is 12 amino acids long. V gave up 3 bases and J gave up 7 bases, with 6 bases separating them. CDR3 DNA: TGTGCCAGCAGCTTGGCTGGCGGGGAGCTGTTTTTT. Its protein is CASSLAGGELFF.

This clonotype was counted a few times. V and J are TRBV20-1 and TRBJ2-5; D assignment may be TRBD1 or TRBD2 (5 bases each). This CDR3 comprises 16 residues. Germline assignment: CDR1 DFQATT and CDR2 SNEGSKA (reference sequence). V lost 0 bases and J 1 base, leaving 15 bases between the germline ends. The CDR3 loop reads CSARDEGDRFQETQYF. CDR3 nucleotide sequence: TGCAGTGCTAGAGATGAAGGGGACCGTTTCCAAGAGACCCAGTACTTC.

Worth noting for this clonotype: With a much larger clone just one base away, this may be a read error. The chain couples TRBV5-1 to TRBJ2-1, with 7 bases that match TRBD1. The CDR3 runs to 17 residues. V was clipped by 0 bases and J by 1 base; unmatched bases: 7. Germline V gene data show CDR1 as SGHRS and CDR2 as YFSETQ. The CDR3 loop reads CASSLGRGRRSYNEQFF. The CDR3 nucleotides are TGCGCCAGCAGCTTGGGAAGGGGGCGGAGATCCTACAATGAGCAGTTCTTC.

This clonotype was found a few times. CDR3 amino acids: CASSDNGNNSPLHF. The DNA of the CDR3 is TGTGCCAGCAGTGACAACGGAAATAATTCACCCCTCCACTTT. V gene TRBV2 combines with J gene TRBJ1-6; D remains ambiguous. Germline V gene lookup returns CDR1 SNHLY and CDR2 FYNNEI. The germline V and J ends were trimmed by 3 bases and 5 bases, with 8 bases remaining between them. The CDR3 is 14 amino acids.

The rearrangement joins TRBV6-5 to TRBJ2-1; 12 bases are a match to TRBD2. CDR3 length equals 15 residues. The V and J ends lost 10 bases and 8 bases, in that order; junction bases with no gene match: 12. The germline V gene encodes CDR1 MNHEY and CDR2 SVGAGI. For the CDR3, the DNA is TGTGCCAACAGCCCACGACTAGCGGGAGCATATGAGCAGTTCTTC. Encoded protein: CANSPRLAGAYEQFF.

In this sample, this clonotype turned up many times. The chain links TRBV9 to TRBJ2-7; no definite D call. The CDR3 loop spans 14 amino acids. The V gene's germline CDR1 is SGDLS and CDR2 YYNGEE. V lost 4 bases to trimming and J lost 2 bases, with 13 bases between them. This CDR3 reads CASSPQTVTYEQYF. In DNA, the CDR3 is TGTGCCAGCAGCCCCCAGACGGTTACCTACGAGCAGTACTTC.

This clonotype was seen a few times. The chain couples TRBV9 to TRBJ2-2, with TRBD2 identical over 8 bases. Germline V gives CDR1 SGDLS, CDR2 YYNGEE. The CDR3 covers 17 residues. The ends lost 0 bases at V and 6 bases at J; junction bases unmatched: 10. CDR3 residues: CASSVVGTGGSAGELFF. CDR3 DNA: TGTGCCAGCAGCGTAGTCGGGACGGGGGGGAGCGCCGGGGAGCTGTTTTTT. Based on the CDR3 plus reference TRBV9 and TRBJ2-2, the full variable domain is DSGVTQTPKHLITATGQRVTLRCSPRSGDLSVYWYQQSLDQGLQFLIQYYNGEERAKGNILERFSAQQFPDLHSELNLSSLELGDSALYFCASSVVGTGGSAGELFFGEGSRLTVL.

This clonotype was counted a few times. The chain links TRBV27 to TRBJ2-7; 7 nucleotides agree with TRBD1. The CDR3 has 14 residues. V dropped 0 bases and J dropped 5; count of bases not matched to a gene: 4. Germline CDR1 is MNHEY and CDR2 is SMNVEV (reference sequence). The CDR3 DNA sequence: TGTGCCAGCAGTTTATCGCACAGGGGAGACGAGCAGTACTTC. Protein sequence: CASSLSHRGDEQYF.

CDR3 loop: CASSVPLGVVGYMERQETQYF. The CDR3 DNA follows: TGTGCCAGCAGCGTCCCCTTAGGGGTAGTAGGTTACATGGAACGGCAAGAGACCCAGTACTTC. The V call is TRBV11-1, the J call TRBJ2-5; a possible D gene is TRBD1 (5 bases). This CDR3 contains 21 residues. In germline, CDR1 is SGHAT, CDR2 FQDESV (reference sequence). Deletions cut 5 bases from V and 2 bases from J, with 33 bases between.

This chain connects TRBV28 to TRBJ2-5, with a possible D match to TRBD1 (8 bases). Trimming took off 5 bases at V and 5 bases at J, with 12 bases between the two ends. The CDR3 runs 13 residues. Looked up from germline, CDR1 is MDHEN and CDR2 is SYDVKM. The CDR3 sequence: CASSGQGGETQYF. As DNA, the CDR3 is TGTGCCAGCAGTGGACAGGGAGGGGAGACCCAGTACTTC.

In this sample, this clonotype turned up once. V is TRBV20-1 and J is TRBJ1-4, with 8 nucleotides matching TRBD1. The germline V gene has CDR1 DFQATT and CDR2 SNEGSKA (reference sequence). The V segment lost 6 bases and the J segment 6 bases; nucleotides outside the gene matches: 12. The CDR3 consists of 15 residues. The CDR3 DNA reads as TGCAGTGCCAAAAAACCGGGACAGGCATATGAAAAACTGTTTTTT. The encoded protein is CSAKKPGQAYEKLFF.

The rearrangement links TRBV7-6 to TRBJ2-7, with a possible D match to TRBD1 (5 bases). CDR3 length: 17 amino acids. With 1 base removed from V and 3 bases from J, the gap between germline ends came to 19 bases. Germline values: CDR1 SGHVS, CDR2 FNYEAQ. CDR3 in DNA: TGTGCCAGCAGCTTAGATCGGGTGGGGCACGCTCGCTACGAGCAGTACTTC. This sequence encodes CASSLDRVGHARYEQYF.

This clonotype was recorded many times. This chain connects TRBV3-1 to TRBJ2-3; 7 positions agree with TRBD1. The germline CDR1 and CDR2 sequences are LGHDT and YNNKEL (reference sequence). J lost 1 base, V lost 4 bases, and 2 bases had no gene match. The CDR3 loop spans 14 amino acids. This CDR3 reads CASSRTGGTDTQYF. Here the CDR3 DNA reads TGTGCCAGCAGCCGGACAGGAGGCACAGATACGCAGTATTTT.

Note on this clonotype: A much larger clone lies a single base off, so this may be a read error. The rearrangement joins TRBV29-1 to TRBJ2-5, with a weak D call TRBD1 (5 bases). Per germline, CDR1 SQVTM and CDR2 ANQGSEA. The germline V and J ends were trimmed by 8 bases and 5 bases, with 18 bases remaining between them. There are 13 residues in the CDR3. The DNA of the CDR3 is TGCAGCTCTGTAGACTGGGCAGGGGAGACCCAGTACTTC. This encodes CSSVDWAGETQYF.

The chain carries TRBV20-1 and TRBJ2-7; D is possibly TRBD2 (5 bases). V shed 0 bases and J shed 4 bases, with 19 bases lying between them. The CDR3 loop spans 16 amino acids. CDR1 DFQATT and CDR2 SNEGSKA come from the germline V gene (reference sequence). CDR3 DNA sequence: TGCAGTGCTAGAGATCCCAGACTAACGTTGGGATACGAGCAGTACTTC. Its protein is CSARDPRLTLGYEQYF.

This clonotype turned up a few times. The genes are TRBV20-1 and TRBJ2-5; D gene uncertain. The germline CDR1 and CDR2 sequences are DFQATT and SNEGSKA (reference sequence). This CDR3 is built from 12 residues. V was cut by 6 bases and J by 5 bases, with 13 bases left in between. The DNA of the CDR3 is TGCAGTGCGAACCGGGTGGGGGAGACCCAGTACTTC. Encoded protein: CSANRVGETQYF.

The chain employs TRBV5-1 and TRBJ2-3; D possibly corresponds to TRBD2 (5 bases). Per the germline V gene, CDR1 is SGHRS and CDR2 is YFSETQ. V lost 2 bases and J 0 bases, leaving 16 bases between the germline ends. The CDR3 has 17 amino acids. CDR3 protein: CASSFGGSALSTDTQYF. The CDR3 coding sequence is TGCGCCAGCAGCTTTGGAGGATCGGCCCTGAGCACAGATACGCAGTATTTT.

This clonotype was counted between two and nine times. The CDR3 reads CSVADRVGSYEQYF. The DNA of the CDR3 is TGCAGCGTTGCGGACAGGGTGGGATCCTACGAGCAGTACTTC. The rearrangement links TRBV29-1 to TRBJ2-7, with 8 bases matching TRBD1. The CDR3 is 14 amino acids. With 4 bases clipped from V and 1 base from J, the junction kept 6 bases outside the gene matches. The germline V gene encodes CDR1 SQVTM and CDR2 ANQGSEA.

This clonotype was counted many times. CDR3 protein: CSARDSYEQYF. The CDR3 DNA sequence: TGCAGTGCTAGAGACTCCTACGAGCAGTACTTC. The gene calls are TRBV20-1 and TRBJ2-7, with D unclear. From germline, CDR1 is DFQATT and CDR2 SNEGSKA (reference sequence). Trimming removed 0 bases from V and 0 bases from J, with 0 bases in between. CDR3 length: 11 residues.